The 11 T cell receptor beta chains presented below share a single source sample, sequenced in a study of shared clonotypes between healthy human individuals. Naive CD8 cells, CD45RO-negative and positively selected for CCR7, excluded terminally differentiated effector memory CD45RA+ cells. Here immunoSEQ multiplex PCR was the method, and the copy in TCRdb shows in-frame clones only, minus some. The table lists around 700,000 clones, under 95% of them singletons. The sample consisted of naive CD8+ T cells sorted from blood. Receptors were obtained from a young man in good health.

This chain uses TRBV30 with TRBJ2-3; possibly TRBD2 for D (6 bases). V was cut by 0 bases and J by 0 bases, with 10 bases left in between. CDR1 is GTSNPN, CDR2 SVGIG, per germline (reference sequence). The CDR3 is made up of 15 amino acids. CDR3 residues: CAWSVLAASTDTQYF. The CDR3 nucleotides are TGTGCCTGGAGTGTACTAGCCGCTAGCACAGATACGCAGTATTTT.

DNA of the CDR3: TGTGCCAGCAGTTTATCGACCTCATTCTACAATGAGCAGTTCTTC. Its translation: CASSLSTSFYNEQFF. The chain combines TRBV27 with TRBJ2-1; D gene uncertain. The CDR3 loop spans 15 amino acids. V lost 0 bases, J lost 3 bases, and 9 bases lay in between. CDR1 and CDR2 from the germline V gene are MNHEY and SMNVEV (reference sequence).

The genes are TRBV14 and TRBJ1-1, with D possibly TRBD1 on 5 matching bases. There are 13 residues in the CDR3. CDR1 and CDR2 (germline): SGHDN, FVKESK. Trimming left V 8 bases short and J 0 bases short, with 10 bases between. CDR3 region: CASGGVMNTEAFF. The CDR3 DNA is TGTGCCAGCGGGGGGGTAATGAACACTGAAGCTTTCTTT.

This CDR3 is CASSSPVGRGDSYEQYF. The DNA for the CDR3 is TGTGCCAGCAGCTCACCCGTGGGGCGGGGTGACTCCTACGAGCAGTACTTC. The genes are TRBV9 and TRBJ2-7; a weak D match, TRBD2 (6 bases). From germline, CDR1 is SGDLS and CDR2 YYNGEE. V gave up 4 bases and J gave up 0 bases, with 20 bases separating them. The CDR3 consists of 17 residues.

The chain employs TRBV19 and TRBJ1-4; 7 bases map to TRBD1. The germline V gene has CDR1 LNHDA and CDR2 SQIVND (reference sequence). This CDR3 region has 14 residues. The trim removed 5 bases at V and 4 bases at J, leaving 4 bases unmatched. The CDR3 bases are TGTGCCAGTAGTGGGGACAGTTTTAATGAAAAACTGTTTTTT. This codes for CASSGDSFNEKLFF.

J is TRBJ2-3 and V is TRBV7-9, with D perhaps matching TRBD1 (5 bases). Germline loops: CDR1 SEHNR, CDR2 FQNEAQ (reference sequence). The CDR3 spans 15 residues. The V gene lost 1 base and the J gene lost 0 bases, with 8 bases spanning the gap. This CDR3 is CASSLGRQSTDTQYF. CDR3 DNA sequence: TGTGCCAGCAGCTTAGGTAGACAGAGCACAGATACGCAGTATTTT.

V usage is TRBV27 and J usage is TRBJ2-1; tentatively, D is TRBD1 (5 bases). The germline gives CDR1 MNHEY, CDR2 SMNVEV (reference sequence). The ends were cut back, 6 bases at V and 4 bases at J, with 16 bases in the middle. The CDR3 is 15 residues long. The DNA for the CDR3 is TGTGCCAGCAGCCGACGGAGACAGAGATACAATGAGCAGTTCTTC. Its protein product is CASSRRRQRYNEQFF.

The chain joins TRBV7-6 to TRBJ2-2; 13 bases match TRBD2. V shed 1 base, J shed 6 bases, and the junction held 2 bases outside the gene matches. Germline V lookup: CDR1 SGHVS, CDR2 FNYEAQ. The CDR3 totals 16 residues. The CDR3 region is CASSLELAGGSGELFF. The CDR3 DNA follows: TGTGCCAGCAGCTTAGAACTAGCGGGAGGGTCCGGGGAGCTGTTTTTT.

Here the CDR3 reads CASSLQGGDTDTQYF. For the CDR3, the DNA is TGTGCCAGCAGCTTGCAAGGTGGGGACACAGATACGCAGTATTTT. The V gene is TRBV5-4, the J gene TRBJ2-3, with unresolved D. This CDR3 has 15 residues. Trimming stripped 1 base from V and 2 bases from J, with 11 bases between. The germline V gene has CDR1 SGHNT and CDR2 YYREEE (reference sequence). The complete variable domain, with remaining parts taken from reference TRBV5-4 and TRBJ2-3, reads ETGVTQSPTHLIKTRGQQVTLRCSSQSGHNTVSWYQQALGQGPQFIFQYYREEENGRGNFPPRFSGLQFPNYSSELNVNALELDDSALYLCASSLQGGDTDTQYFGPGTRLTVL.

This chain links TRBV7-7 with TRBJ2-3; D is unresolved. V was shortened by 5 bases and J by 1 base, with 19 bases between the two germline ends. This CDR3 has 17 residues. From germline, CDR1 is SSHAT and CDR2 FNYEAQ (reference sequence). DNA for the CDR3: TGTGCCAGCAGCCCCGTAAGGGCATCGGAAGGCACAGATACGCAGTATTTT. It translates to CASSPVRASEGTDTQYF.

The chain couples TRBV5-6 to TRBJ2-7, with 14 bases matching TRBD2. This CDR3 is built from 14 residues. Germline lookup yields CDR1 SGHDT and CDR2 YYEEEE. V trimming: 4 bases; J trimming: 6 bases; junction bases outside the gene matches: 3. Here the CDR3 DNA reads TGTGCCAGCAGCGCGGGACTAGCGGGAGCCGAGCAGTACTTC. This translates into CASSAGLAGAEQYF.